In this sample, the clone carrying this T cell receptor (beta chain) turned up many times. The CDR3 contains 16 residues. Germline V gene sequence: CDR1 MGHRA, CDR2 YSYEKL. With 4 bases removed from V and 4 bases from J, the gap between germline ends came to 16 bases. The data originate from a study of T cells of healthy individuals. TCRdb ran MiXCR on the 5' RACE reads and lists one entry per CDR3 protein. The sample has 40,000 to 60,000 distinct CDR3 sequences; around 15% are singletons. The chain employs TRBV4-1 and TRBJ2-2; D possibly corresponds to TRBD2 (7 bases). This receptor was identified in a human donor in good health. This chain's CDR3 is CASSLMRGQSTGELFF. Here the CDR3 DNA reads TGCGCCAGCAGCCTCATGCGGGGGCAGAGCACCGGGGAGCTGTTTTTT.